Sequencing of this T cell receptor beta chain was carried out in a study of PD-1 blockade in mismatch repair-deficient tumors (TCRdb year 2017). Context from the whole study: The trial enrolled just over 85 consecutive patients with under 15 mismatch repair-deficient cancer types between 2013 and September 2016, all previously treated and progressing. Tumor-associated T cell clones in the peripheral blood of patients responding to PD-1 blockade were tracked using deep sequencing of TCR CDR3 regions. Overall study outcomes, separate from this receptor: Clones residing in the tumor, which were often undetectable in blood before treatment, expanded quickly after pembrolizumab and then contracted, generally before radiologic responses.

The library was prepared using the immunoSEQ multiplex PCR assay. The immuneACCESS repertoire file appears here via TCRdb, limited to in-frame rearrangements. These files lack a portion of the clones; in checked studies, under half of the deficit traces to unresolved V genes, and the cause of the others is not known. A total of some 49,000 clones appear in this sample, under 85% of them only once. Around 3.5% of the sample lies in the top ten. Worth noting for this clone: The antigen it recognizes is unknown. No per-base quality is available; no much larger clone lies one base away.

What the time point label conveys for this sample: peripheral blood before pembrolizumab. For each enrolled patient, mismatch repair deficiency was established using either polymerase chain reaction or immunohistochemistry. A few patients who responded to pembrolizumab therapy underwent TCR sequencing. The phase II trial prospectively tested pembrolizumab PD-1 blockade in advanced mismatch repair-deficient cancers regardless of tissue of origin. Peripheral blood T cell samples were serially collected before and at multiple times after PD-1 blockade was started. Blood sampling time points were reported as weeks after the first dose of pembrolizumab. The source is an adult with mismatch repair-deficient cancer. The sequences come from PBMCs, collected before pembrolizumab treatment.

For the CDR3, the sequence is CASSPPSSGYYGYTF. The DNA sequence is given as TGTGCCAGCTCACCACCGAGCTCGGGATACTATGGCTACACCTTC. The chain links TRBV18 with TRBJ1-2, with the identity of the D gene unclear. CDR1 and CDR2 were assigned from the germline V gene as KGHSH and LQKENI. Reading from cysteine to phenylalanine, the CDR3 counts 15 amino acids. Only the CDR3 part of the read is kept: 45 bases, read in frame from the first base. V sheds 0 bases and J sheds 3 bases, leaving 11 bases between their ends.